This TCR beta chain was retrieved from a study of blood T cell repertoires in COVID-19. In the study overall: Donors in the United States, Italy and Spain gave samples during acute or convalescent COVID-19. PBMCs, B-cell-depleted T cells, or T cells provided the cDNA or gDNA that made up the material.

Sequenced by immunoSEQ multiplex PCR; TCRdb stores in-frame clones only, minus some. The sample contains 120,000 or so clones, around two thirds of which appear only once. The CDR3 contains 17 residues. Germline V lookup: CDR1 MDHEN, CDR2 SYDVKM. V gave up 6 bases and J gave up 0 bases; unmatched junction bases: 4. This TCR came from a woman in her 70s with acute or convalescent COVID-19. The specimen sequenced was peripheral blood. The chain couples TRBV28 to TRBJ2-1; 14 bases align to TRBD2. The CDR3 loop is CASSPGLAGASYNEQFF. Written as DNA, the CDR3 is TGTGCCAGCAGCCCGGGACTAGCGGGAGCCTCCTACAATGAGCAGTTCTTC.